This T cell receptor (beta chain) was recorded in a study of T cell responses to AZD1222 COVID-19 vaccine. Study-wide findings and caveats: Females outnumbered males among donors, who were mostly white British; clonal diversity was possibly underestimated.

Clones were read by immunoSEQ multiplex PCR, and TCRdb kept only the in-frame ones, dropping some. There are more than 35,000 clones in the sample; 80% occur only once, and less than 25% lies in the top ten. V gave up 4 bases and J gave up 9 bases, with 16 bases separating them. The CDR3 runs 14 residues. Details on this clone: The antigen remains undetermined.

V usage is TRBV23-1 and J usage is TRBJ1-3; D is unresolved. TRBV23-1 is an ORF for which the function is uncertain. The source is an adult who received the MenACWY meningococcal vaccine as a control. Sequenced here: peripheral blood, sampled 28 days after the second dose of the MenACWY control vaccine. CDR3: CASSRIRARATIYF. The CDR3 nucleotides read TGCGCCAGCAGTCGCATTCGGGCAAGGGCCACCATATATTTT.